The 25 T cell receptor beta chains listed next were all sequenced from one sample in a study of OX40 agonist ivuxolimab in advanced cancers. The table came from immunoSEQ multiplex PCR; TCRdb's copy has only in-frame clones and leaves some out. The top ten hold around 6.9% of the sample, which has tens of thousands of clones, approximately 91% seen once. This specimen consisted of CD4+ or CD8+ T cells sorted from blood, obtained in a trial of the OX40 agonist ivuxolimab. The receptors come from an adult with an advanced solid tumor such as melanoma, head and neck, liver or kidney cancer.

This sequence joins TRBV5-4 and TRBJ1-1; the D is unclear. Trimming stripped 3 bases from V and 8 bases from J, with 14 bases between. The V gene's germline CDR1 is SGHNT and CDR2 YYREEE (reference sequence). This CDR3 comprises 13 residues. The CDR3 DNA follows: TGTGCCAGCAGCTACCCCGGGTTGACAGAAGCTTTCTTT. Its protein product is CASSYPGLTEAFF.

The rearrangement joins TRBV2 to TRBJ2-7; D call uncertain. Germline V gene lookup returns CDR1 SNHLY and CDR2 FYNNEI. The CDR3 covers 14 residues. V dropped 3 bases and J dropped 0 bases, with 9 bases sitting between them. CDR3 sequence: CASSDRRGSYEQYF. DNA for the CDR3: TGTGCCAGCAGTGACAGGCGCGGCTCCTACGAGCAGTACTTC.

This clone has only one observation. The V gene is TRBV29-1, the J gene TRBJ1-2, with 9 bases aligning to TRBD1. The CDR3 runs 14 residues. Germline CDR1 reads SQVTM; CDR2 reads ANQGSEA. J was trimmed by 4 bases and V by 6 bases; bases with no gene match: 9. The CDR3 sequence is CSVGGTGRFYGYTF. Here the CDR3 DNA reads TGCAGCGTCGGCGGGACAGGGAGGTTCTATGGCTACACCTTC. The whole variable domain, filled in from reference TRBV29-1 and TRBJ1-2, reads SAVISQKPSRDICQRGTSLTIQCQVDSQVTMMFWYRQQPGQSLTLIATANQGSEATYESGFVIDKFPISRPNLTFSTLTVSNMSPEDSSIYLCSVGGTGRFYGYTFGSGTRLTVV.

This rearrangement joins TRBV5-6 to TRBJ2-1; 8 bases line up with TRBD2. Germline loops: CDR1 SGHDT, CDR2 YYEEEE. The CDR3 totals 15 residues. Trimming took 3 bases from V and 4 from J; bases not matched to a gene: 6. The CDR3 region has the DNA TGTGCCAGCAGCTGGACGGGGGGGAATTACAATGAGCAGTTCTTC. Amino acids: CASSWTGGNYNEQFF.

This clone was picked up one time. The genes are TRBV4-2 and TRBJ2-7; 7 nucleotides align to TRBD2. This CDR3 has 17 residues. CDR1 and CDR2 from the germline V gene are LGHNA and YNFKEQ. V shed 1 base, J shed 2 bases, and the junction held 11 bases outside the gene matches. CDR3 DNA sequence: TGTGCCAGCAGCCAAGTTGGGGGGGGAGGCACGCCCTACGAGCAGTACTTC. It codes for CASSQVGGGGTPYEQYF.

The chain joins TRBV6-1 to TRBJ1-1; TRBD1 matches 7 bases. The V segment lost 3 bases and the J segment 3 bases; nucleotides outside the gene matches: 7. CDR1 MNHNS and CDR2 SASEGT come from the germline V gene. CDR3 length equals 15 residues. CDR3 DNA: TGTGCCAGCAGTGATCCCAAGGACAGGCACACTGAAGCTTTCTTT. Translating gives CASSDPKDRHTEAFF.

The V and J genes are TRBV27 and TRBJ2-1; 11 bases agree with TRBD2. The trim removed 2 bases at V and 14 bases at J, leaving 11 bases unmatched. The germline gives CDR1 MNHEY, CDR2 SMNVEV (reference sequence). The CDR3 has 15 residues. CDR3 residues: CASSLGLAGGWGEFF. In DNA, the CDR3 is TGTGCCAGCAGTTTAGGGCTAGCGGGAGGCTGGGGGGAGTTCTTC.

This CDR3 is CASSIDSSRGGTVHPVKDTQYF. The CDR3 bases are TGTGCCAGTAGTATAGATAGTAGTAGAGGGGGGACAGTTCATCCCGTGAAGGATACGCAGTATTTT. V and J are TRBV19 and TRBJ2-3; tentatively, D is TRBD1 (7 bases). The CDR3 consists of 22 residues. Germline V lookup: CDR1 LNHDA, CDR2 SQIVND (reference sequence). V lost 0 bases, J lost 6 bases, and 34 bases lay in between.

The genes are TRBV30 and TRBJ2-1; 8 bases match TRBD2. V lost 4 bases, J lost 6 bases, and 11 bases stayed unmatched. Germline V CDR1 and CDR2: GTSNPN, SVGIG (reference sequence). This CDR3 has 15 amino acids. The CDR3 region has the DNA TGTGCCTGGACCCGGCCCAGCGGGAGATTCAATGAGCAGTTCTTC. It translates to CAWTRPSGRFNEQFF. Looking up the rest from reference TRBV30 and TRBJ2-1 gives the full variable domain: SQTIHQWPATLVQPVGSPLSLECTVEGTSNPNLYWYRQAAGRGLQLLFYSVGIGQISSEVPQNLSASRPQDRQFILSSKKLLLSDSGFYLCAWTRPSGRFNEQFFGPGTRLTVL.

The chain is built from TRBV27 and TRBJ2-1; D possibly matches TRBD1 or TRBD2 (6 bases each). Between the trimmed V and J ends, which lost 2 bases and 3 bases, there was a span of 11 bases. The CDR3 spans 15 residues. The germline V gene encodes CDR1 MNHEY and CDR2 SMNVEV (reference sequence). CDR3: CASSLRGALYNEQFF. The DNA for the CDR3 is TGTGCCAGCAGTTTAAGGGGGGCCCTCTACAATGAGCAGTTCTTC.

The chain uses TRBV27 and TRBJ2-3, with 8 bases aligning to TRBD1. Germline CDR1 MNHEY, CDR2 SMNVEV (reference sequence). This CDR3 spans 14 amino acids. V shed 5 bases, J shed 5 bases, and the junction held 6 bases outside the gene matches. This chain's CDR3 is CASSLRTGLDTQYF. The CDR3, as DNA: TGTGCCAGCAGTCTCAGGACAGGGTTAGATACGCAGTATTTT.

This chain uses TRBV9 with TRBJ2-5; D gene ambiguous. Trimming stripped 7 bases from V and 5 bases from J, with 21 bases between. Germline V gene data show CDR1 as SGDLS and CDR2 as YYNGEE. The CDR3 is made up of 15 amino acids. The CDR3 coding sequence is TGTGCCAGCGGTAAATCGCCCAACGAAATGGAGACCCAGTACTTC. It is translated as CASGKSPNEMETQYF.

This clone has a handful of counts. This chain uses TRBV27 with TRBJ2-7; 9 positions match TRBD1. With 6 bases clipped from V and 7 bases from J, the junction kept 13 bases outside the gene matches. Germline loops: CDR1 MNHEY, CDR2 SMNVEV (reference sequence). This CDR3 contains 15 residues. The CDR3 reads CASRETQGAAGEQYF. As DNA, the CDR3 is TGTGCCAGCAGAGAAACACAGGGGGCAGCGGGGGAGCAGTACTTC.

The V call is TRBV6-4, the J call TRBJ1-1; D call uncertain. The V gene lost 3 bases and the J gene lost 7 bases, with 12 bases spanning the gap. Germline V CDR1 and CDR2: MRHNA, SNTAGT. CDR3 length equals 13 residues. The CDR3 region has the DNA TGTGCCAGCAGTGAACGTGGGAGCGGTGAAGCTTTCTTT. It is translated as CASSERGSGEAFF.

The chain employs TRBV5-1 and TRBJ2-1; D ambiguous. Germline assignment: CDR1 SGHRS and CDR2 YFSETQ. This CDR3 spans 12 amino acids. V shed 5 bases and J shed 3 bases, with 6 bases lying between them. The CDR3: CASRGDYNEQFF. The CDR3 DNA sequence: TGCGCCAGCAGAGGCGACTACAATGAGCAGTTCTTC. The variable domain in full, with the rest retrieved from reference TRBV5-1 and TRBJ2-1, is KAGVTQTPRYLIKTRGQQVTLSCSPISGHRSVSWYQQTPGQGLQFLFEYFSETQRNKGNFPGRFSGRQFSNSRSEMNVSTLELGDSALYLCASRGDYNEQFFGPGTRLTVL.

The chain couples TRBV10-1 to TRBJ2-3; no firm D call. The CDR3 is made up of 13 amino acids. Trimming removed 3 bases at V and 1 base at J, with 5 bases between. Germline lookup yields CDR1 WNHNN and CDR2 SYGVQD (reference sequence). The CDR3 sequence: CASSDRRTDTQYF. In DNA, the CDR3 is TGCGCCAGCAGTGACCGCCGCACAGATACGCAGTATTTT.

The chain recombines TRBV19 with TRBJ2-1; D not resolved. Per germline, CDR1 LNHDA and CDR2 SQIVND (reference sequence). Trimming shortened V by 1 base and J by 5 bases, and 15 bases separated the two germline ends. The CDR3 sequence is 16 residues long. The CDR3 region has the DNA TGTGCCAGTAGTATAGCCGCCCGCCGCCCCCACAATGAGCAGTTCTTC. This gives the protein CASSIAARRPHNEQFF.

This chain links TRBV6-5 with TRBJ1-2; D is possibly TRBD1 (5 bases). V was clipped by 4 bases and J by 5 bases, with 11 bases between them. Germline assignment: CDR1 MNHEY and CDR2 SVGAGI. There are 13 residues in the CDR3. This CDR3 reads CASSLGERYGYTF. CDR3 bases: TGTGCCAGCAGTTTAGGGGAGAGGTATGGCTACACCTTC.

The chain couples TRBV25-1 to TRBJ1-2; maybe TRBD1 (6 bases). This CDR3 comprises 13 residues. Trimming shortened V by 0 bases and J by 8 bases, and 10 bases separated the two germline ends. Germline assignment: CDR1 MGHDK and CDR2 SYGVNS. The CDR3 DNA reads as TGTGCCAGCAGTGAATATACAGGGAAAGGCTACACCTTC. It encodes CASSEYTGKGYTF.

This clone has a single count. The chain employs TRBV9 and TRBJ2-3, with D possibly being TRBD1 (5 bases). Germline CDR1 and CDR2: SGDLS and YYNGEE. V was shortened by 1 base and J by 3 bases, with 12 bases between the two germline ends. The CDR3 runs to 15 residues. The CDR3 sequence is CASSVRTKGTDTQYF. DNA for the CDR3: TGTGCCAGCAGCGTAAGGACCAAGGGGACAGATACGCAGTATTTT.

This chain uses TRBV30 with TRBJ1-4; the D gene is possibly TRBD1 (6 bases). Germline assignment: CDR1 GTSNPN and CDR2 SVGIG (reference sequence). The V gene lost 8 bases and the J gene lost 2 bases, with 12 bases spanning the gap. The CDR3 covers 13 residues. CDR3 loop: CARQGTTNEKLFF. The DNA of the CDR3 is TGTGCCCGGCAGGGGACCACTAATGAAAAACTGTTTTTT.

The CDR3 loop reads CASSSGLAGAASYEQYF. CDR3 bases: TGTGCCAGCAGTTCGGGACTAGCGGGAGCCGCTTCCTACGAGCAGTACTTC. The chain has TRBV28 and TRBJ2-7, with 14 bases matching TRBD2. The length of the CDR3 is 17 residues. From germline, CDR1 is MDHEN and CDR2 SYDVKM. Trimming cost V 4 bases and J 1 base; bases outside gene matches: 6. Complete variable domain (other parts from reference TRBV28 and TRBJ2-7): DVKVTQSSRYLVKRTGEKVFLECVQDMDHENMFWYRQDPGLGLRLIYFSYDVKMKEKGDIPEGYSVSREKKERFSLILESASTNQTSMYLCASSSGLAGAASYEQYFGPGTRLTVT.

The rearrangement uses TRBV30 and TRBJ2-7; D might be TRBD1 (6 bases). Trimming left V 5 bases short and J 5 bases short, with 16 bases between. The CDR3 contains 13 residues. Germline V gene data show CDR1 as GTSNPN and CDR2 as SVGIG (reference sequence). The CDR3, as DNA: TGTGCCTGGGGTCTCACAGGGCGGGACGAGCAGTACTTC. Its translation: CAWGLTGRDEQYF.

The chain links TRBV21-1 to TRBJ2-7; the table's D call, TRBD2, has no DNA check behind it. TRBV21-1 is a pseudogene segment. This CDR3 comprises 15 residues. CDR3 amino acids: CASTSRGGIVYEQYF. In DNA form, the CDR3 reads TGTGCCAGCACCTCGAGGGGCGGGATAGTTTACGAGCAGTACTTC.

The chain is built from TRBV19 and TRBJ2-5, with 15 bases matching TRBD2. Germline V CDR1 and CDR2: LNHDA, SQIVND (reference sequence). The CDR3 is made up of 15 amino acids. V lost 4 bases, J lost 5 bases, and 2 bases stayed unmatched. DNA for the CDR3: TGTGCCAGTAGTACGGGGACTAGCGGGAGGGAGACCCAGTACTTC. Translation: CASSTGTSGRETQYF.